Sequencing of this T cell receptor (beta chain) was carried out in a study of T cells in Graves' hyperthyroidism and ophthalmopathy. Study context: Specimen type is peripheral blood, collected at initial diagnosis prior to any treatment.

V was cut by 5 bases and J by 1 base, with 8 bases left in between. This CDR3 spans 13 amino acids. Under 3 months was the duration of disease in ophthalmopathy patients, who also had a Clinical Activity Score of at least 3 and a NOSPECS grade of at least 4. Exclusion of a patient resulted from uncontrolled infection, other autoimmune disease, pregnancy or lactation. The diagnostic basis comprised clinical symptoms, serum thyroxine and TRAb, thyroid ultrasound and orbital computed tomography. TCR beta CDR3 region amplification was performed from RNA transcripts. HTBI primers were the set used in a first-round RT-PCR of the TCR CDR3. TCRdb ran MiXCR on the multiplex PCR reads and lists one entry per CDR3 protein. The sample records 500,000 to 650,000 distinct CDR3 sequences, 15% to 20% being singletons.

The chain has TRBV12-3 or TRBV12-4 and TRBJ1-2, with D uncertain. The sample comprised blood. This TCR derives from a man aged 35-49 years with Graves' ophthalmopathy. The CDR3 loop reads CASSPQLNYGYTF. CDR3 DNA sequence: TGTGCCAGCAGTCCTCAACTTAACTATGGCTACACCTTC.